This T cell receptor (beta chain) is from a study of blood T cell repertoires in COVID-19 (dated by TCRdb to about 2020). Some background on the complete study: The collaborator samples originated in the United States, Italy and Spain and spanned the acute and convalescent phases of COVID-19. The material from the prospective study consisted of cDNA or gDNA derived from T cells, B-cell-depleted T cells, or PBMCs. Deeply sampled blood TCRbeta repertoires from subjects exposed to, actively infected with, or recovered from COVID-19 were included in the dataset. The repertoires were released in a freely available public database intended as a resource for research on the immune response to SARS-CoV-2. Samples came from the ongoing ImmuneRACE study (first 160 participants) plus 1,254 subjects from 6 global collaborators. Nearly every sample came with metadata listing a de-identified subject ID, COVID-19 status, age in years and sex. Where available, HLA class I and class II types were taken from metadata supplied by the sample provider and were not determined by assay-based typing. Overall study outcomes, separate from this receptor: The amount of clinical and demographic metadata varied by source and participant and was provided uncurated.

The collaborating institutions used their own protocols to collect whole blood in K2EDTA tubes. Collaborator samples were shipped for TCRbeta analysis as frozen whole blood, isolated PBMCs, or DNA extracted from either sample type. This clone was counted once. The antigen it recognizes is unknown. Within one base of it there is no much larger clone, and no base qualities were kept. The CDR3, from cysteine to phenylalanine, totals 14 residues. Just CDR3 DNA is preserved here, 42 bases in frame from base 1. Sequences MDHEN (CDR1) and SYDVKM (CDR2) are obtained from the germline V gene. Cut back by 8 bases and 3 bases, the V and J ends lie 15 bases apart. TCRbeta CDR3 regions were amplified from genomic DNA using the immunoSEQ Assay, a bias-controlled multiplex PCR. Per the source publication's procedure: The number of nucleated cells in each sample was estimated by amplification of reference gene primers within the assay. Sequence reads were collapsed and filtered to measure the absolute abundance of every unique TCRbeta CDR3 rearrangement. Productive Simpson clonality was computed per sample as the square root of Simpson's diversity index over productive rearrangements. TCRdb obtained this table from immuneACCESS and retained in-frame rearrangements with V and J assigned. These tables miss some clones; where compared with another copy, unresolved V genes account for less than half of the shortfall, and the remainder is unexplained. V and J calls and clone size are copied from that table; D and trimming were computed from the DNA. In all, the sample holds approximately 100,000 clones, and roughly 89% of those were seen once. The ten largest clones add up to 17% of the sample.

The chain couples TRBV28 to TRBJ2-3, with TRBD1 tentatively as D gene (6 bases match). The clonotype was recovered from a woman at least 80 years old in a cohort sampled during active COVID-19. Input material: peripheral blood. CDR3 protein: CASGGGWLTDTQYF. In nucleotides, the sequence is TGTGCCAGCGGGGGCGGTTGGTTAACAGATACGCAGTATTTT.